These 23 T cell receptor beta chains were all obtained from the same sample, sequenced in a study of Ad26.COV2.S vaccination and SARS-CoV-2 variants (dated by TCRdb to the early 2020s). Sample treatment or condition, as interpreted from the label and publication: 15 to 20 received Ad26.COV2.S at low or high dose, single or two shots; a few received placebo; per-sample allocation not given. Repertoires of vaccine and placebo recipients were sequenced from samples taken on day 63 after the first injection. Library generation was performed with the immunoSEQ multiplex PCR assay. TCRdb re-hosts the immuneACCESS table, in-frame sequences only. Its copies lack some clones; in the studies checked, an unresolved V gene accounts for under half of them, and the cause for the rest is not known. This sample has a few hundred thousand clones in its table, and around 90% of those were observed once. The ten most abundant clones make up around 4.2% of the sample.

The sequenced sample was peripheral blood, obtained in a trial of Ad26.COV2.S vaccine versus placebo. The receptors here all came from a person between 18 and 65 years old who received the Ad26.COV2.S COVID-19 vaccine or a placebo.

The chain carries TRBV20-1 and TRBJ2-1; D perhaps matches TRBD2 (6 bases). Trimming left V 3 bases short and J 6 bases short, with 9 bases between. This CDR3 region has 12 residues. CDR1 is DFQATT, CDR2 SNEGSKA, per germline (reference sequence). The CDR3 spells CSASPSANEQFF. Written as DNA, the CDR3 is TGCAGTGCTAGTCCTAGCGCCAATGAGCAGTTCTTC.

The V call is TRBV13, the J call TRBJ2-5, with TRBD2 as a possible D gene (5 bases). The V end lost 5 bases, the J end lost 7 bases, and 11 bases lay between the germline ends. The germline CDR1 and CDR2 sequences are PRHDT and FYEKMQ (reference sequence). The CDR3 has 12 amino acids. The CDR3 nucleotides are TGTGCCAGCAGCGTACCAGAGGGGACCCAGTACTTC. Its translation: CASSVPEGTQYF.

The chain is built from TRBV4-2 and TRBJ1-2; D gene ambiguous. V was shortened by 0 bases and J by 5 bases, with 16 bases between the two germline ends. Germline CDR1 and CDR2: LGHNA and YNFKEQ. This CDR3 has 16 residues. The chain's CDR3 is CASSQDLAGPKYGYTF. The CDR3 DNA is TGTGCCAGCAGCCAAGATCTGGCAGGCCCAAAGTATGGCTACACCTTC.

The table lists this clone with a few counts. The rearrangement joins TRBV7-3 to TRBJ2-3, with 11 bases that match TRBD2. Germline CDR1 and CDR2: SGHTA and FQGTGA. The V and J ends lost 5 bases and 0 bases, in that order; junction bases with no gene match: 4. The CDR3 covers 16 residues. The CDR3 loop is CASSRTSGLSTDTQYF. DNA for the CDR3: TGTGCCAGCAGCCGGACTAGCGGGCTCAGCACAGATACGCAGTATTTT.

This sequence joins TRBV7-2 and TRBJ1-3, with no clear D. The CDR3 length is 15 residues. The V gene's germline CDR1 is SGHTA and CDR2 FQGNSA. V lost 3 bases, J lost 3 bases, and 12 bases lay in between. In DNA, the CDR3 is TGTGCCAGCAGCTTTACTGCTGCCAGTGGAAACACCATATATTTT. It specifies CASSFTAASGNTIYF.

V gene TRBV7-9 combines with J gene TRBJ2-7; 8 bases agree with TRBD2. V shed 5 bases and J 2 bases; nucleotides not matched to a gene: 8. There are 15 residues in the CDR3. Germline values: CDR1 SEHNR, CDR2 FQNEAQ (reference sequence). Here the CDR3 reads CASSLQGSGAYEQYF. CDR3 coding DNA: TGTGCCAGCAGCCTTCAGGGTAGCGGGGCCTACGAGCAGTACTTC.

The rearrangement joins TRBV27 to TRBJ1-2, with D unclear. Germline assignment: CDR1 MNHEY and CDR2 SMNVEV (reference sequence). CDR3 length: 14 residues. V shed 0 bases and J shed 2 bases, with 7 bases lying between them. For the CDR3, the DNA is TGTGCCAGCAGTTTATCCCCAGGCAACTATGGCTACACCTTC. Translating gives CASSLSPGNYGYTF.

This sequence joins TRBV6-2 or TRBV6-3 and TRBJ2-1; 8 bases match TRBD1. The V gene's germline CDR1 is MNHEY and CDR2 SVGEGT. The ends lost 5 bases at V and 4 bases at J; junction bases unmatched: 13. CDR3 size: 17 residues. This CDR3 reads CASSPGTGQGKYNEQFF. CDR3 bases: TGTGCCAGCAGTCCAGGGACTGGACAGGGAAAGTACAATGAGCAGTTCTTC.

This rearrangement joins TRBV5-1 to TRBJ2-2; 8 bases are shared with TRBD2. The CDR3 is 15 residues long. J gave up 7 bases and V 0 bases, and 5 bases lay outside the gene matches. Germline V lookup: CDR1 SGHRS, CDR2 YFSETQ. The CDR3 region has the DNA TGCGCCAGCAGCTTGGGAGCGGGAGTCATCGGGGAGCTGTTTTTT. This sequence encodes CASSLGAGVIGELFF.

The chain combines TRBV27 with TRBJ2-7; TRBD1 aligns across 7 bases. Per germline, CDR1 MNHEY and CDR2 SMNVEV (reference sequence). J was trimmed by 6 bases and V by 3 bases; bases with no gene match: 11. This CDR3 contains 15 residues. The CDR3 DNA sequence: TGTGCCAGCAGTTTCCGACAGGGACCCGGGTCCGAGCAGTACTTC. This encodes CASSFRQGPGSEQYF.

The chain couples TRBV5-1 to TRBJ1-6; 7 nucleotides agree with TRBD1. The CDR3 contains 15 residues. V shed 0 bases and J 9 bases; nucleotides not matched to a gene: 6. Per germline, CDR1 SGHRS and CDR2 YFSETQ. The chain's CDR3 is CASSLGVGGSSPLHF. The CDR3 region has the DNA TGCGCCAGCAGCTTGGGGGTAGGGGGCAGTTCACCCCTCCACTTT.

V is TRBV7-2 and J is TRBJ2-7; 8 bases line up with TRBD2. This CDR3 region has 16 residues. The germline V gene has CDR1 SGHTA and CDR2 FQGNSA. J gave up 3 bases and V 6 bases, and 13 bases lay outside the gene matches. The CDR3 loop is CASSQSGGAGYYEQYF. The CDR3 DNA is TGTGCCAGCAGTCAATCGGGGGGGGCCGGATACTACGAGCAGTACTTC.

The chain joins TRBV5-5 to TRBJ2-5; 7 bases are shared with TRBD2. Trimming cost V 5 bases and J 4 bases; bases outside gene matches: 5. CDR1 is SGHKS and CDR2 is YYEKEE in the germline V gene (reference sequence). This CDR3 contains 13 residues. CDR3 in amino acids: CASRLAGPETQYF. The CDR3 bases are TGTGCCAGCAGATTAGCGGGCCCAGAGACCCAGTACTTC.

This clone was seen a single time. The rearrangement joins TRBV6-4 to TRBJ2-5; D remains unclear. V was clipped by 6 bases and J by 2 bases, with 7 bases between them. CDR1 MRHNA and CDR2 SNTAGT come from the germline V gene. CDR3 length: 12 residues. CDR3 in amino acids: CASRWVQETQYF. The CDR3 DNA is TGTGCCAGCAGGTGGGTACAAGAGACCCAGTACTTC.

The V call is TRBV24-1, the J call TRBJ2-1; D is uncertain. V lost 9 bases and J 8 bases, leaving 13 bases between the germline ends. In germline, CDR1 is KGHDR, CDR2 SFDVKD. This CDR3 has 12 residues. The CDR3 sequence: CATGKGFDEQFF. As DNA, the CDR3 is TGTGCCACCGGAAAGGGCTTCGATGAGCAGTTCTTC.

V and J are TRBV10-3 and TRBJ2-3; no clear D gene. Trimming removed 6 bases from V and 3 bases from J, with 4 bases in between. The CDR3 length is 11 residues. In germline, CDR1 is ENHRY, CDR2 SYGVKD. The CDR3 DNA reads as TGTGCCATCAGGGGGACAGATACGCAGTATTTT. This gives the protein CAIRGTDTQYF.

Remarks on this clone: One end of the junction is discordant with germline, which a read error may explain. The rearrangement joins TRBV9 to TRBJ2-2; a possible D gene is TRBD2 (5 bases). The CDR3 is 11 residues long. Germline-derived CDR1 and CDR2 are SGDLS and YYNGEE. In DNA, the CDR3 is TGTGCCAGCAGCTCAGCCGGGAAGCTGTTTTTT. As protein: CASSSAGKLFF.

The genes are TRBV20-1 and TRBJ2-7; TRBD1 aligns across 9 bases. CDR3 length: 15 amino acids. V dropped 3 bases and J dropped 0; count of bases not matched to a gene: 6. Per the germline V gene, CDR1 is DFQATT and CDR2 is SNEGSKA (reference sequence). CDR3 bases: TGCAGTGCTAGTCCCGGGACAGGGACCTCCTACGAGCAGTACTTC. The encoded protein is CSASPGTGTSYEQYF.

Comment on this clone: The same CDR3 is also encoded by other DNA sequences in this sample. The CDR3 nucleotides are TGTGCCAGCAGCTCTCGGACAGGAACCTACGAGCAGTACTTC. The encoded protein is CASSSRTGTYEQYF. J is TRBJ2-7 and V is TRBV9; the match to TRBD1 covers 7 bases. CDR1 is SGDLS and CDR2 is YYNGEE in the germline V gene. Trimming cost V 4 bases and J 2 bases; bases outside gene matches: 6. This CDR3 comprises 14 residues.

J is TRBJ2-7 and V is TRBV28; D might be TRBD2 (6 bases). Trimming took off 7 bases at V and 0 bases at J, with 16 bases between the two ends. CDR3 size: 15 residues. From germline, CDR1 is MDHEN and CDR2 SYDVKM. The CDR3 reads CASNYLGGSSYEQYF. In DNA form, the CDR3 reads TGTGCCAGCAACTACCTGGGGGGTAGCTCCTACGAGCAGTACTTC.

The J gene is TRBJ1-2, the V gene TRBV13, with TRBD1 matching 11 bases. The V and J ends lost 4 bases and 8 bases, in that order; junction bases with no gene match: 6. The CDR3 runs to 14 residues. CDR1 is PRHDT, CDR2 FYEKMQ, per germline (reference sequence). CDR3 loop: CASSSGTGGRGYTF. CDR3 in DNA: TGTGCCAGCAGCTCCGGGACAGGGGGTAGAGGCTACACCTTC.

The V call is TRBV11-1, the J call TRBJ1-1, with a possible D match to TRBD1 (6 bases). Germline lookup yields CDR1 SGHAT and CDR2 FQDESV (reference sequence). This CDR3 is built from 15 residues. The ends were cut back, 5 bases at V and 1 base at J, with 14 bases in the middle. This chain's CDR3 is CASSTGQITNTEAFF. The CDR3 bases are TGTGCCAGCAGCACCGGACAGATAACGAACACTGAAGCTTTCTTT.

The rearrangement joins TRBV7-2 to TRBJ2-2; D remains unclear. Germline values: CDR1 SGHTA, CDR2 FQGNSA. The V end was cut by 5 bases, the J end by 5 bases, with 9 bases between. The CDR3 has 13 residues. The CDR3 sequence is CASSLWMTGELFF. The CDR3 bases are TGTGCCAGCAGCCTATGGATGACCGGGGAGCTGTTTTTT. The full variable domain, with the rest looked up from reference TRBV7-2 and TRBJ2-2, is GAGVSQSPSNKVTEKGKDVELRCDPISGHTALYWYRQSLGQGLEFLIYFQGNSAPDKSGLPSDRFSAERTGGSVSTLTIQRTQQEDSAVYLCASSLWMTGELFFGEGSRLTVL.